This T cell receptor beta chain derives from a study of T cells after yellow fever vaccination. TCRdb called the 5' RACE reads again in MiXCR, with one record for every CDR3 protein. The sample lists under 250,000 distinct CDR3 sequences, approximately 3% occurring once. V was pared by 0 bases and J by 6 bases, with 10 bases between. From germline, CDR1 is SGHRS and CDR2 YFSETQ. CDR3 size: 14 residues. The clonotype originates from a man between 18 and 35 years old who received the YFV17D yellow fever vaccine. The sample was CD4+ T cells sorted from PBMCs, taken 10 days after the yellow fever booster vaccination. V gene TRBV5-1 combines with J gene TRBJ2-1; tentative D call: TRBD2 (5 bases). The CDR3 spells CASSLDGLANEQFF. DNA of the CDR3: TGCGCCAGCAGCTTGGACGGCCTAGCCAATGAGCAGTTCTTC.